Each of the 20 T cell receptor beta chains below was sequenced from the same sample in a study of PD-1 blockade in classical Hodgkin lymphoma. Generated by immunoSEQ multiplex PCR, the TCRdb table keeps only in-frame clones and is missing some. The sample yields under 20,000 clones, roughly 80% seen once. Each of the patients experienced relapse following autologous stem cell transplantation, and their brentuximab vedotin exposure differed. The source was peripheral blood mononuclear cells (PBMCs), collected before the second cycle of nivolumab. The receptors shown here come from a human donor with classical Hodgkin lymphoma.

The table lists this clone with a count of one. The chain joins TRBV5-4 to TRBJ2-7; unclear D gene. Germline V lookup: CDR1 SGHNT, CDR2 YYREEE (reference sequence). This CDR3 has 15 amino acids. Trimming shortened V by 1 base and J by 2 bases, and 13 bases separated the two germline ends. CDR3 sequence reads: CASSLKGSSAYEQYF. The CDR3 DNA reads as TGTGCCAGCAGCTTGAAGGGTTCGTCAGCCTACGAGCAGTACTTC.

The chain carries TRBV28 and TRBJ1-4, with D hard to call. This CDR3 is built from 15 residues. V shed 4 bases and J shed 7 bases, with 16 bases lying between them. CDR1 and CDR2 from the germline V gene are MDHEN and SYDVKM. For the CDR3, the DNA is TGTGCCAGCAGTTCCCCCGGGGTGGATGGTGAAAAACTGTTTTTT. It encodes CASSSPGVDGEKLFF.

V gene TRBV19 combines with J gene TRBJ2-3; 8 bases align to TRBD2. Germline CDR1 reads LNHDA; CDR2 reads SQIVND (reference sequence). The CDR3 is 15 amino acids. V was pared by 2 bases and J by 4 bases, with 5 bases of the junction left unmatched. The CDR3 loop reads CASSITGLVADTQYF. The CDR3 DNA sequence: TGTGCCAGTAGTATAACGGGACTAGTGGCAGATACGCAGTATTTT.

V usage is TRBV5-4 and J usage is TRBJ2-2, with 9 bases aligning to TRBD1. From germline, CDR1 is SGHNT and CDR2 YYREEE (reference sequence). The CDR3 spans 16 residues. The ends lost 2 bases at V and 2 bases at J; junction bases unmatched: 4. CDR3 loop: CASSFNRGLNTGELFF. CDR3 DNA sequence: TGTGCCAGCAGCTTCAACAGGGGGCTAAACACCGGGGAGCTGTTTTTT.

This clone has only a few counts. The chain couples TRBV7-2 to TRBJ2-7; no firm D call. Germline loops: CDR1 SGHTA, CDR2 FQGNSA. The CDR3 loop spans 17 amino acids. Trimming stripped 5 bases from V and 5 bases from J, with 25 bases between. Here the CDR3 reads CASSTSYSQASTDEQYF. The CDR3 DNA sequence: TGTGCCAGCAGCACAAGTTACTCACAAGCTTCTACGGACGAGCAGTACTTC. Together with reference TRBV7-2 and TRBJ2-7, the CDR3 gives the full variable domain: GAGVSQSPSNKVTEKGKDVELRCDPISGHTALYWYRQSLGQGLEFLIYFQGNSAPDKSGLPSDRFSAERTGGSVSTLTIQRTQQEDSAVYLCASSTSYSQASTDEQYFGPGTRLTVT.

This chain links TRBV5-6 with TRBJ2-6, with D tentatively TRBD1 (5 bases). The germline gives CDR1 SGHDT, CDR2 YYEEEE. The germline V and J ends were trimmed by 2 bases and 0 bases, with 9 bases remaining between them. The CDR3 is 16 residues long. The CDR3: CASSFDSPSGANVLTF. The CDR3 DNA follows: TGTGCCAGCAGCTTCGACAGTCCCTCTGGGGCCAACGTCCTGACTTTC.

The rearrangement links TRBV27 to TRBJ2-3; no definite D call. Trimming stripped 8 bases from V and 2 bases from J, with 11 bases between. The V gene's germline CDR1 is MNHEY and CDR2 SMNVEV (reference sequence). There are 13 residues in the CDR3. The DNA for the CDR3 is TGTGCCAGCGTTGGGCAGGACACAGATACGCAGTATTTT. Translating it yields CASVGQDTDTQYF.

The gene calls are TRBV27 and TRBJ2-5, with 7 bases aligning to TRBD1. The end of the DNA fits TRBJ2-7 better, so the J call may be wrong. The CDR3 is 14 residues long. Germline CDR1 reads MNHEY; CDR2 reads SMNVEV (reference sequence). CDR3 residues: CASSPTTGSSEQYF. In nucleotides, the CDR3 is TGTGCCAGCAGTCCTACGACAGGGTCTAGCGAGCAGTACTTC.

Worth noting for this clone: An end of the junction differs from the germline gene, which may be a read error. The V and J genes are TRBV2 and TRBJ2-1; TRBD2 matches at 13 bases. Looked up from germline, CDR1 is SNHLY and CDR2 is FYNNEI. The CDR3 contains 15 residues. The DNA of the CDR3 is TGTGCCAGCAGTGAAGCCCAGGGACTAGCGGGGCCTGGGGTCTTC. It codes for CASSEAQGLAGPGVF.

A single count supports this clone. For the CDR3, the DNA is TGTGCCAGCAGCTTAGACGGGGGGAACACTGAAGCTTTCTTT. It encodes CASSLDGGNTEAFF. This chain links TRBV7-3 with TRBJ1-1; the D gene is possibly TRBD1 (5 bases). The CDR3 loop spans 14 amino acids. Germline CDR1 reads SGHTA; CDR2 reads FQGTGA. The V end was cut by 2 bases, the J end by 1 base, with 8 bases between.

The chain joins TRBV30 to TRBJ2-5; TRBD1 matches 9 bases. V lost 3 bases, J lost 1 base, and 12 bases stayed unmatched. Germline CDR1 and CDR2: GTSNPN and SVGIG (reference sequence). The CDR3 is 17 residues long. In nucleotides, the CDR3 is TGTGCCTGGAGGTCAAGAGGGACAGGGAGTGCCCAAGAGACCCAGTACTTC. The encoded protein is CAWRSRGTGSAQETQYF.

The chain is built from TRBV4-2 and TRBJ2-3, with 11 nucleotides matching TRBD2. Looked up from germline, CDR1 is LGHNA and CDR2 is YNFKEQ. The CDR3 is made up of 20 amino acids. V dropped 0 bases and J dropped 0; count of bases not matched to a gene: 11. CDR3: CASSQDPTSGSIISTDTQYF. For the CDR3, the DNA is TGTGCCAGCAGCCAAGATCCCACTAGCGGGAGTATTATTAGCACAGATACGCAGTATTTT.

The V call is TRBV6-5, the J call TRBJ2-3; 8 bases map to TRBD1. The J segment lost 9 bases and the V segment lost 2 bases, leaving 4 bases of the junction unmatched. Germline lookup yields CDR1 MNHEY and CDR2 SVGAGI. There are 13 residues in the CDR3. CDR3 coding DNA: TGTGCCAGCAGTTACGACAGGGGAGGAACGCAGTATTTT. Translating it yields CASSYDRGGTQYF.

The chain couples TRBV13 to TRBJ2-3; D is uncertain. V lost 5 bases to trimming and J lost 10 bases, with 16 bases between them. The length of the CDR3 is 13 residues. Germline lookup yields CDR1 PRHDT and CDR2 FYEKMQ (reference sequence). The CDR3 reads CASSPGRTGPQYF. The CDR3 nucleotides are TGTGCCAGCAGCCCCGGGCGTACGGGTCCGCAGTATTTT.

The V gene is TRBV7-8, the J gene TRBJ1-5; D remains unclear. CDR3 length equals 13 residues. Deletions cut 1 base from V and 7 bases from J, with 8 bases between. Germline V gene sequence: CDR1 SGHVS, CDR2 FQNEAQ. The DNA for the CDR3 is TGTGCCAGCAGCTTAGGGTCCAGGCAGCCCCAGCATTTT. Its translation is CASSLGSRQPQHF.

This sequence joins TRBV10-2 and TRBJ2-7; the D gene is possibly TRBD2 (6 bases). CDR3 length: 13 residues. The ends were cut back, 7 bases at V and 4 bases at J, with 14 bases in the middle. CDR1 and CDR2 (germline): WSHSY, SAAADI. The CDR3 here is CASTGEPAYEQYF. Written as DNA, the CDR3 is TGCGCCAGCACGGGGGAACCCGCATACGAGCAGTACTTC.

In its sample, this clone is medium-sized. V is TRBV7-2 and J is TRBJ2-5; 10 bases fit TRBD2. The junction had 4 bases not matched to a gene; V was cut back by 5 bases and J by 1 base. The germline gives CDR1 SGHTA, CDR2 FQGNSA. The CDR3 has 15 amino acids. CDR3 DNA: TGTGCCAGCAGCCCACTAGCGGGGAGCCAAGAGACCCAGTACTTC. The encoded protein is CASSPLAGSQETQYF.

The rearrangement links TRBV6-5 to TRBJ1-3, with D possibly being TRBD1 (5 bases). This CDR3 has 12 amino acids. Germline V gene data show CDR1 as MNHEY and CDR2 as SVGAGI. DNA for the CDR3: TGTGCTACGGGGGTCGCCGGAAACACCATATATTTT. Residues: CATGVAGNTIYF.

The chain uses TRBV5-1 and TRBJ1-2; 9 bases fit TRBD1. V dropped 4 bases and J dropped 6; count of bases not matched to a gene: 10. Germline CDR1 and CDR2: SGHRS and YFSETQ. This CDR3 is 15 amino acids long. The CDR3 DNA sequence: TGCGCCAGCAGCCTTACCGGGACAGGGTACAATGGCTACACCTTC. Amino acid sequence: CASSLTGTGYNGYTF.

The chain recombines TRBV11-2 with TRBJ2-7; no firm D call. Trimming pared 5 bases from V and 3 bases from J, leaving 20 bases between. Germline V CDR1 and CDR2: SGHAT, FQNNGV. CDR3 length: 16 amino acids. For the CDR3, the DNA is TGTGCCAGCAGCCGTCAACCGTTCACTGAATACTACGAGCAGTACTTC. It translates to CASSRQPFTEYYEQYF.